The 18 T cell receptor beta chains listed next were all sequenced from one sample in a study of cytomegalovirus exposure and HLA in healthy donors. PCR was performed using 60 Vbeta and 13 Jbeta primers. This table comes from immunoSEQ multiplex PCR, and its TCRdb copy is limited to in-frame clones, with some not included. Of about 150,000 clones detected, roughly 84% appear once; the ten largest clones hold about 2.5%. Sequencing was done on a sample of PBMCs. The receptors were sampled from a man aged 25 to 40 in good health and CMV-seropositive.

This chain joins TRBV7-2 and TRBJ1-2, with 7 bases identical to TRBD1. In germline, CDR1 is SGHTA, CDR2 FQGNSA. Losses at the gene ends were 5 bases for V and 8 bases for J; bases not matched to a gene: 11. This CDR3 spans 14 amino acids. The CDR3 DNA follows: TGTGCCAGCAGCCCTGGGGACAGCCCCCGGGGCTACACCTTC. Its translation is CASSPGDSPRGYTF.

V gene TRBV19 combines with J gene TRBJ2-7; tentatively, D is TRBD2 (6 bases). The germline gives CDR1 LNHDA, CDR2 SQIVND (reference sequence). There are 15 residues in the CDR3. The V gene lost 1 base and the J gene lost 1 base, with 11 bases spanning the gap. The CDR3 protein is CASSIVSGRSYEQYF. In DNA, the CDR3 is TGTGCCAGTAGTATAGTAAGTGGGAGGTCCTACGAGCAGTACTTC.

The CDR3 nucleotides are TGTGCCATCAGAACGTTCGACAGGGTTTACGGAAACACCATATATTTT. This encodes CAIRTFDRVYGNTIYF. This chain joins TRBV10-3 and TRBJ1-3, with 7 bases fitting TRBD1. The CDR3 has 16 residues. Germline V gives CDR1 ENHRY, CDR2 SYGVKD. V gave up 6 bases and J gave up 4 bases; unmatched junction bases: 12.

J is TRBJ2-1 and V is TRBV9; 7 bases line up with TRBD2. Germline V gene lookup returns CDR1 SGDLS and CDR2 YYNGEE. The CDR3 runs 17 residues. The J segment lost 1 base and the V segment lost 10 bases, leaving 17 bases of the junction unmatched. CDR3 in amino acids: CAFPEGGSGRSYNEQFF. CDR3 sequence (DNA): TGTGCCTTCCCAGAAGGCGGGAGCGGGCGTTCCTACAATGAGCAGTTCTTC. Full variable domain (missing parts from reference TRBV9 and TRBJ2-1): DSGVTQTPKHLITATGQRVTLRCSPRSGDLSVYWYQQSLDQGLQFLIQYYNGEERAKGNILERFSAQQFPDLHSELNLSSLELGDSALYFCAFPEGGSGRSYNEQFFGPGTRLTVL.

The rearrangement links TRBV9 to TRBJ1-2, with 12 positions matching TRBD1. This CDR3 region has 14 residues. Germline CDR1 and CDR2: SGDLS and YYNGEE. V lost 3 bases and J lost 4; bases outside the gene matches: 1. The chain's CDR3 is CASSEGQGAYGYTF. The CDR3 bases are TGTGCCAGCAGCGAGGGACAGGGGGCCTATGGCTACACCTTC.

For the CDR3, the DNA is TGCGCCAGCACCCCCTCTGGGGGCCGGGACACTGAAGCTTTCTTT. It codes for CASTPSGGRDTEAFF. The chain employs TRBV5-1 and TRBJ1-1; possibly TRBD1 for D (6 bases). The length of the CDR3 is 15 residues. Germline CDR1 SGHRS, CDR2 YFSETQ. V was trimmed by 6 bases and J by 3 bases, leaving 18 bases between them.

Only one count was recorded for this clone. One end of the junction does not line up with germline, which may come from a read error. The V and J genes are TRBV13 and TRBJ2-3; tentatively, D is TRBD1 (5 bases). The CDR3 has 16 residues. CDR1 and CDR2 from the germline V gene are PRHDT and FYEKMQ (reference sequence). The DNA for the CDR3 is TGTGCCAGCAGCCTAGGGCCCGGTGGTGGGGCTGATACGCAGTATTTT. It codes for CASSLGPGGGADTQYF.

This chain's CDR3 is CASSDTGNYGYTF. In DNA, the CDR3 is TGTGCCAGCAGCGACACAGGGAACTATGGCTACACCTTC. The V gene is TRBV27, the J gene TRBJ1-2; the D gene is possibly TRBD1 (6 bases). The length of the CDR3 is 13 residues. Germline V gene sequence: CDR1 MNHEY, CDR2 SMNVEV (reference sequence). The ends were cut back, 6 bases at V and 2 bases at J, with 10 bases in the middle.

This clone was found once. Other DNA sequences within the sample encode an identical CDR3. CDR3 nucleotide sequence: TGTGCCAGCAGCCCCACGGGACAGGGGGGAAAGCAGTACGTC. Amino acid sequence: CASSPTGQGGKQYV. This chain uses TRBV27 with TRBJ2-7; 11 bases are shared with TRBD1. The junction had 9 bases not matched to a gene; V was cut back by 6 bases and J by 8 bases. Germline V lookup: CDR1 MNHEY, CDR2 SMNVEV (reference sequence). The CDR3 has 14 residues.

The chain recombines TRBV5-6 with TRBJ1-3; tentatively, D is TRBD1 (6 bases). Germline CDR1 is SGHDT and CDR2 is YYEEEE. This CDR3 contains 14 residues. Between the trimmed V and J ends, which lost 2 bases and 3 bases, there was a span of 9 bases. DNA of the CDR3: TGTGCCAGCAGCTTAAGGGGGATTGGAAACACCATATATTTT. Translating it yields CASSLRGIGNTIYF.

This chain joins TRBV4-3 and TRBJ2-3; 11 bases match TRBD2. J was trimmed by 5 bases and V by 5 bases; bases with no gene match: 6. CDR1 and CDR2 (germline): LGHNA, YSLEER. The CDR3 covers 15 residues. CDR3 coding DNA: TGCGCCAGCAGCGATAGCGGGAGGGGGGTAGATACGCAGTATTTT. As protein: CASSDSGRGVDTQYF.

This clone has just one count. The rearrangement links TRBV27 to TRBJ1-1, with TRBD1 identical over 7 bases. V lost 0 bases, J lost 5 bases, and 6 bases stayed unmatched. CDR1 MNHEY and CDR2 SMNVEV come from the germline V gene (reference sequence). The CDR3 is 15 amino acids. CDR3 DNA sequence: TGTGCCAGCAGTTTATCGGAGGGGGCATTGACTGAAGCTTTCTTT. It is translated as CASSLSEGALTEAFF.

Of note for this clone: Relative to the germline gene, one junction end is altered; a read error may explain this. The rearrangement links TRBV7-9 to TRBJ2-1; D is possibly TRBD2 (5 bases). This CDR3 spans 12 amino acids. CDR1 and CDR2 from the germline V gene are SEHNR and FQNEAQ (reference sequence). Written as DNA, the CDR3 is TGTTCCAGCAGCTCGGAGGTTGGCGAGCAGTTCTTC. Translating gives CSSSSEVGEQFF.

This chain connects TRBV18 to TRBJ2-4; D perhaps matches TRBD1 (6 bases). The CDR3 spans 13 residues. V lost 3 bases and J lost 8, with 11 bases in between. The germline CDR1 and CDR2 sequences are KGHSH and LQKENI. The CDR3 DNA follows: TGTGCCAGCTCACCCACACAGGGATACATTCAGTACTTC. This encodes CASSPTQGYIQYF.

The chain joins TRBV5-5 to TRBJ2-7; 10 positions match TRBD1. This CDR3 region has 15 residues. CDR1 is SGHKS, CDR2 YYEKEE, per germline (reference sequence). The trim removed 0 bases at V and 3 bases at J, leaving 3 bases unmatched. The DNA for the CDR3 is TGTGCCAGCAGCTTGGGACAGGGGGCCTACTACGAGCAGTACGTC. Encoded protein: CASSLGQGAYYEQYV.

This sequence joins TRBV19 and TRBJ1-5, with 10 bases matching TRBD1. V shed 5 bases, J shed 4 bases, and the junction held 8 bases outside the gene matches. CDR1 LNHDA and CDR2 SQIVND come from the germline V gene (reference sequence). This CDR3 spans 16 amino acids. The chain's CDR3 is CASSSGTGVRNQPQHF. The CDR3 region has the DNA TGTGCCAGTAGTTCCGGGACAGGGGTGCGGAATCAGCCCCAGCATTTT.

The chain carries TRBV7-3 and TRBJ2-3; 9 bases fit TRBD2. The CDR3 has 15 residues. The germline CDR1 and CDR2 sequences are SGHTA and FQGTGA. V shed 5 bases and J 0 bases; nucleotides not matched to a gene: 3. The CDR3, as DNA: TGTGCCAGCAGCCCTGGACTAGCGAGCACAGATACGCAGTATTTT. Translating gives CASSPGLASTDTQYF.

This clone was seen more than once but under ten times. This rearrangement joins TRBV7-9 to TRBJ2-7; 8 bases are shared with TRBD2. Trimming took 5 bases from V and 0 from J; bases not matched to a gene: 6. The CDR3 length is 15 residues. Germline V gene lookup returns CDR1 SEHNR and CDR2 FQNEAQ (reference sequence). The CDR3 here is CASSVTSGSSYEQYF. The CDR3 DNA reads TGTGCCAGCAGCGTTACTAGCGGAAGCTCCTACGAGCAGTACTTC.